This T cell receptor beta chain stems from a study of identical twins. In its sample, this clonotype was seen a few times. The CDR3 totals 18 residues. Germline V gene data show CDR1 as LGHNA and CDR2 as YSLEER. The V end lost 0 bases, the J end lost 0 bases, and 15 bases lay between the germline ends. TCRdb used MiXCR to reprocess the 5' RACE reads, holding one entry per CDR3 protein. The sample yields around 670,000 distinct CDR3 sequences, approximately 6% seen once. Each donor was a healthy Caucasian. This clonotype was sampled from a man between 18 and 29 years old in good health. The gene calls are TRBV4-3 and TRBJ1-5; no clear D gene. Sequencing was performed on naive T cells sorted from blood. The CDR3 spells CASSQDRGEGYSNQPQHF. The DNA for the CDR3 is TGCGCCAGCAGCCAAGATCGAGGAGAAGGTTATAGCAATCAGCCCCAGCATTTT.